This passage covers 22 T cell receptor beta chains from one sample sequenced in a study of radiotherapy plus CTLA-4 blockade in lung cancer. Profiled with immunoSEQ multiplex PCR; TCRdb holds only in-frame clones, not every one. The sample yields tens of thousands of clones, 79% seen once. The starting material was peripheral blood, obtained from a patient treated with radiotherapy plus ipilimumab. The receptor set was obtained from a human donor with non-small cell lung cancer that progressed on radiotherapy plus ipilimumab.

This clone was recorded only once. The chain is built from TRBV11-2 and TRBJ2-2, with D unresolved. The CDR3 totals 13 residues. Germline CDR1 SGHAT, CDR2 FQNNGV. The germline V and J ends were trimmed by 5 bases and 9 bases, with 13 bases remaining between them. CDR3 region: CASSLGRFRELFF. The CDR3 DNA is TGTGCCAGCAGCCTCGGGCGGTTCAGGGAGCTGTTTTTT.

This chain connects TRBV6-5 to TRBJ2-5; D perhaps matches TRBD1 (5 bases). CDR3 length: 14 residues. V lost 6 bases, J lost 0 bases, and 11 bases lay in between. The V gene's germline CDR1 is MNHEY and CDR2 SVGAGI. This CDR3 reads CASRLWTNQETQYF. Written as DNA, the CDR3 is TGTGCCAGCAGGCTTTGGACAAACCAAGAGACCCAGTACTTC.

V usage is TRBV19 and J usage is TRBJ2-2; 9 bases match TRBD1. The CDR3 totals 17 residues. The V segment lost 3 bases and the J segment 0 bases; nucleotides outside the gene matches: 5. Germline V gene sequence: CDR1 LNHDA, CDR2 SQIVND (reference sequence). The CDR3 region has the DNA TGTGCCAGTAGTATGTGGACAGGGGCCTCGAACACCGGGGAGCTGTTTTTT. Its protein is CASSMWTGASNTGELFF. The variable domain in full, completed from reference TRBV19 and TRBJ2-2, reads DGGITQSPKYLFRKEGQNVTLSCEQNLNHDAMYWYRQDPGQGLRLIYYSQIVNDFQKGDIAEGYSVSREKKESFPLTVTSAQKNPTAFYLCASSMWTGASNTGELFFGEGSRLTVL.

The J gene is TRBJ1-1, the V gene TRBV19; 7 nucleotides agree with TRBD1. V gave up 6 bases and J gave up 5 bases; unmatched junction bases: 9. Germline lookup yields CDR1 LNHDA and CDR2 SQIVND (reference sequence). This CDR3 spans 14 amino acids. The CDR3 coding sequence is TGTGCCAGTAGCAGATTACAGGGGAGGACTGAAGCTTTCTTT. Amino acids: CASSRLQGRTEAFF.

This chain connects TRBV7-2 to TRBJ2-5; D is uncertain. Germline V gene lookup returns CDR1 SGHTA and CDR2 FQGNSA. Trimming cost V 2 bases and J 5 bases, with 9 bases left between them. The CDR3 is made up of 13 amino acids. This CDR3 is CASSLSLGETQYF. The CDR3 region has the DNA TGTGCCAGCAGCTTAAGTCTAGGGGAGACCCAGTACTTC.

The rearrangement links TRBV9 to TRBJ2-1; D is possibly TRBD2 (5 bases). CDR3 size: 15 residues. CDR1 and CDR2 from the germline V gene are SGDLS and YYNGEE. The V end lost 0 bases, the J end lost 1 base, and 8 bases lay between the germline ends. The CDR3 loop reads CASSVAGGSYNEQFF. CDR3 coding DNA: TGTGCCAGCAGCGTAGCGGGCGGGTCCTACAATGAGCAGTTCTTC.

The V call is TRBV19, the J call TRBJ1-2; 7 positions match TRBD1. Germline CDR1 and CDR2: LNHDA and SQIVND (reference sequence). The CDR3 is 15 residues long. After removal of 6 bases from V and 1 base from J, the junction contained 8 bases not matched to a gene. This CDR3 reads CASSRGTDLNYGYTF. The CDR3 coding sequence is TGTGCCAGTAGCCGCGGGACAGACCTTAACTATGGCTACACCTTC.

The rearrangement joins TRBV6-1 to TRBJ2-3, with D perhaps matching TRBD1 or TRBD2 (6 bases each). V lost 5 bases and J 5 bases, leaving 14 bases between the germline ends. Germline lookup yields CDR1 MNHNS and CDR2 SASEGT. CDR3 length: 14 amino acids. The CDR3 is CASSSTGAGDTQYF. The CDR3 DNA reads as TGTGCCAGCAGTTCCACGGGGGCCGGAGATACGCAGTATTTT.

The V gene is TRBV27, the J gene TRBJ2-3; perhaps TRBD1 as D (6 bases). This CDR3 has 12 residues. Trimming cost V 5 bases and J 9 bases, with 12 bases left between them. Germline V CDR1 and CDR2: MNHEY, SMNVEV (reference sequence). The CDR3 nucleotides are TGTGCCAGCAGTCTGGGTGGACAGACGCAGTATTTT. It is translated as CASSLGGQTQYF.

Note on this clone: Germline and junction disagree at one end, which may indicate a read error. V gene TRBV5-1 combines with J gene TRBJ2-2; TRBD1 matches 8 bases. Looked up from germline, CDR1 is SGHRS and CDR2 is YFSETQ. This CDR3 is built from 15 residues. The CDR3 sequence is CASSTNRGNTGELLF. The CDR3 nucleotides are TGCGCCAGCAGCACTAACAGGGGGAACACCGGGGAGCTGCTTTTT.

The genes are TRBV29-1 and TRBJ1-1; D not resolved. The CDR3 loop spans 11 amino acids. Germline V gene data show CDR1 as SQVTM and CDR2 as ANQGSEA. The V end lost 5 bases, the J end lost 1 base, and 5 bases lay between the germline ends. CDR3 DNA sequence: TGCAGCGTTCGGGGGAACACTGAAGCTTTCTTT. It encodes CSVRGNTEAFF.

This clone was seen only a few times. CDR3 in amino acids: CASSLAASGANVLTF. CDR3 nucleotides: TGCGCCAGCAGCTTGGCCGCCTCTGGGGCCAACGTCCTGACTTTC. The chain recombines TRBV5-1 with TRBJ2-6; D ambiguous. This CDR3 region has 15 residues. V lost 0 bases to trimming and J lost 0 bases, with 4 bases between them. Germline V gene data show CDR1 as SGHRS and CDR2 as YFSETQ.

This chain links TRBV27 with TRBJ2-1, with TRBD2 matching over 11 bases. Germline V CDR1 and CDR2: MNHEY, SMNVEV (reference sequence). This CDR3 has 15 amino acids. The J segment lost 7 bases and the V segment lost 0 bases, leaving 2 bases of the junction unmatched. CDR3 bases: TGTGCCAGCAGTTTATCCCGGACTAGCGGGAATGAGCAGTTCTTC. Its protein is CASSLSRTSGNEQFF.

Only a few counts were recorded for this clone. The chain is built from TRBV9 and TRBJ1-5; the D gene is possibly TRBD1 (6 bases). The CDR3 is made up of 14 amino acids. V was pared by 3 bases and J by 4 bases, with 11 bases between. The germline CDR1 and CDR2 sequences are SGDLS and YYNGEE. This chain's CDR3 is CASSERGGNQPQHF. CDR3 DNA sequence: TGTGCCAGCAGCGAGAGGGGGGGGAATCAGCCCCAGCATTTT.

The CDR3 loop is CASSLVAGASYEQYF. In DNA form, the CDR3 reads TGTGCCAGCAGCTTGGTTGCGGGAGCCTCCTACGAGCAGTACTTC. The chain is built from TRBV5-4 and TRBJ2-7, with TRBD2 matching 7 bases. The CDR3 consists of 15 residues. CDR1 and CDR2 (germline): SGHNT, YYREEE (reference sequence). V lost 0 bases to trimming and J lost 0 bases; unmatched junction nucleotides: 3.

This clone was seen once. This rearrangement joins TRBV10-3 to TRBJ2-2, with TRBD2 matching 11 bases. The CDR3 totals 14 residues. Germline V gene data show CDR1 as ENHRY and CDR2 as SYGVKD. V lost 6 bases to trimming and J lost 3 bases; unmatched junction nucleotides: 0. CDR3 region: CAIRGLADTGELFF. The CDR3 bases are TGTGCCATCAGGGGACTAGCGGACACCGGGGAGCTGTTTTTT.

This CDR3 reads CASSLRKGRELYNEQFF. The CDR3 region has the DNA TGCGCCAGCAGCTTGCGCAAGGGGCGGGAGTTGTACAATGAGCAGTTCTTC. The chain couples TRBV5-1 to TRBJ2-1; 7 bases are a match to TRBD2. This CDR3 spans 17 amino acids. J was trimmed by 4 bases and V by 1 base; bases with no gene match: 11. Germline lookup yields CDR1 SGHRS and CDR2 YFSETQ. The whole variable domain, filled in from reference TRBV5-1 and TRBJ2-1, reads KAGVTQTPRYLIKTRGQQVTLSCSPISGHRSVSWYQQTPGQGLQFLFEYFSETQRNKGNFPGRFSGRQFSNSRSEMNVSTLELGDSALYLCASSLRKGRELYNEQFFGPGTRLTVL.

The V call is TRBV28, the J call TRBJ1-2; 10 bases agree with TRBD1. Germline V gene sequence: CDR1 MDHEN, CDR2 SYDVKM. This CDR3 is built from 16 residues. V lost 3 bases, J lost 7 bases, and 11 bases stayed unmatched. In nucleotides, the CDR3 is TGTGCCAGCAGTTTTCCGGGACAGGGGCAGCTAGGTGGCTACACCTTC. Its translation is CASSFPGQGQLGGYTF.

The DNA of the CDR3 is TGTGCCAGCTCAATAGCAGGGTCGGGCACTGAAGCTTTCTTT. Translating it yields CASSIAGSGTEAFF. The V gene is TRBV18, the J gene TRBJ1-1, with D possibly matching TRBD1 (5 bases). This CDR3 spans 14 amino acids. V lost 5 bases to trimming and J lost 4 bases, with 14 bases between them. Germline lookup yields CDR1 KGHSH and CDR2 LQKENI.

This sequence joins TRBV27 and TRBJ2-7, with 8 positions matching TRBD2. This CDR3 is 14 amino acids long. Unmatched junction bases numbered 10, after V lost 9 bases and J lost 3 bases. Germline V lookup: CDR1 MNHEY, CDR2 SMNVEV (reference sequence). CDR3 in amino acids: CASQRGGRNYEQYF. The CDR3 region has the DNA TGTGCCAGTCAACGGGGGGGTAGGAACTACGAGCAGTACTTC.

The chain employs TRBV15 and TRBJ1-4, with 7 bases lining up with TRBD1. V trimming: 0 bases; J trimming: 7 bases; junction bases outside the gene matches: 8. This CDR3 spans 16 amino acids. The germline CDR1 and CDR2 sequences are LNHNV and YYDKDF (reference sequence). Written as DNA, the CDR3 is TGTGCCACCAGCAGAGATCGGCCAGGGGGGCGTGAAAAACTGTTTTTT. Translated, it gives CATSRDRPGGREKLFF. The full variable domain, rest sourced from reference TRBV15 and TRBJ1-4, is DAMVIQNPRYQVTQFGKPVTLSCSQTLNHNVMYWYQQKSSQAPKLLFHYYDKDFNNEADTPDNFQSRRPNTSFCFLDIRSPGLGDTAMYLCATSRDRPGGREKLFFGSGTQLSVL.

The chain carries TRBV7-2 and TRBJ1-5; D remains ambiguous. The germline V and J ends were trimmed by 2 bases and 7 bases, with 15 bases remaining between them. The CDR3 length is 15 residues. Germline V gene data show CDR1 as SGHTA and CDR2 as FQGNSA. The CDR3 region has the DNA TGTGCCAGCAGCTTAAGGGTGGGTTTCGGCCAGCCCCAGCATTTT. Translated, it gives CASSLRVGFGQPQHF.